A single sample is the source of the 8 T cell receptor beta chains below, sequenced in a study of neurological immune-mediated disorders. TCRdb processed the 5' RACE reads anew with MiXCR; each CDR3 protein has one entry. The sample comprises roughly 42,000 distinct CDR3 sequences, roughly 14% of which are singletons, and about an eighth rests with the top ten. The time point: longitudinal time-point 3. Sequencing input: PBMCs. All receptors derive from a man aged 25-45 years in good health.

This clonotype occurred many times. The rearrangement uses TRBV7-2 and TRBJ2-5; the D call may be TRBD1 or TRBD2 (6 bases each). Germline V gives CDR1 SGHTA, CDR2 FQGNSA. The CDR3 extends over 16 amino acids. Trimming took 5 bases from V and 5 from J, leaving 21 bases between them. The CDR3 nucleotides read TGTGCCAGCAGCGGCTGGCGGCTCCTAGGGGGGGAGACCCAGTACTTC. This encodes CASSGWRLLGGETQYF.

This clonotype has a count of ten or more. A read error may account for a junction end that differs from germline. This rearrangement joins TRBV5-5 to TRBJ2-7; D gene unclear. The CDR3 extends over 14 amino acids. From germline, CDR1 is SGHKS and CDR2 YYEKEE (reference sequence). CDR3: CASSLGQARILPHF. The DNA for the CDR3 is TGTGCCAGCAGCTTGGGTCAGGCTCGGATCCTTCCCCACTTC.

The sample holds many counts of this clonotype. In nucleotides, the CDR3 is TGTGCCACCAGCAGAGATGAGATGTACACCGGGGAGCTGTTTTTT. Its protein product is CATSRDEMYTGELFF. This chain uses TRBV15 with TRBJ2-2; D is ambiguous. Germline CDR1 LNHNV, CDR2 YYDKDF (reference sequence). There are 15 residues in the CDR3. V lost 0 bases and J lost 3, with 8 bases in between.

The J gene is TRBJ2-1, the V gene TRBV5-1; the D gene is possibly TRBD1 (6 bases). The J call may be in error: the DNA end matches TRBJ2-7 better. There are 13 residues in the CDR3. The germline CDR1 and CDR2 sequences are SGHRS and YFSETQ. The CDR3 DNA sequence: TGCGCCAGAATTGGACAGTGGCGACACGAGCAGTACTTC. The encoded protein is CARIGQWRHEQYF.

This clonotype occurred many times. V usage is TRBV29-1 and J usage is TRBJ2-2; TRBD2 agrees at 11 bases. J gave up 1 base and V 6 bases, and 10 bases lay outside the gene matches. In germline, CDR1 is SQVTM, CDR2 ANQGSEA. CDR3 length: 17 residues. CDR3 bases: TGCAGCGTGGGAGGGGCTAGCGGGGGGATGAACACCGGGGAGCTGTTTTTT. This codes for CSVGGASGGMNTGELFF.

This clonotype was seen many times. This chain uses TRBV28 with TRBJ2-1; 7 bases line up with TRBD1. Germline values: CDR1 MDHEN, CDR2 SYDVKM. J was trimmed by 6 bases and V by 3 bases; bases with no gene match: 23. The CDR3 runs to 20 residues. CDR3 nucleotide sequence: TGTGCCAGCAGTTTGGTCATTAGGGGAGTGACAGGGCTAGGGATCAATGAGCAGTTCTTC. This gives the protein CASSLVIRGVTGLGINEQFF.

This clonotype was seen a few times. The gene calls are TRBV2 and TRBJ2-7; D may match TRBD1 or TRBD2 (5 bases each). The CDR3 is 16 residues long. V was pared by 4 bases and J by 2 bases, with 18 bases between. Germline V gene lookup returns CDR1 SNHLY and CDR2 FYNNEI. CDR3 sequence (DNA): TGTGCCAGCAGTGGTTTAGGGCGAGGGGCCCCCTACGAGCAGTACTTC. It yields the protein CASSGLGRGAPYEQYF.

This clonotype came up many times. The chain combines TRBV20-1 with TRBJ2-1; TRBD2 matches at 13 bases. Losses at the gene ends were 0 bases for V and 4 bases for J; bases not matched to a gene: 6. The CDR3 is 17 residues long. Germline CDR1 reads DFQATT; CDR2 reads SNEGSKA (reference sequence). CDR3 bases: TGCAGTGCTAGAGATCCCCTGGGACTAGCGGGATACAATGAGCAGTTCTTC. Translation gives CSARDPLGLAGYNEQFF.